Below, 25 T cell receptor beta chains from the same sample are listed, as sequenced in a study of blood T cell repertoires in COVID-19. TCRdb's copy holds only in-frame clones and misses some; the assay was immunoSEQ multiplex PCR. The sample carries more than 200,000 clones, 88% recorded once. Sequenced input: peripheral blood. The receptors here all came from a man between 65 and 80 years old with acute or convalescent COVID-19.

This sequence joins TRBV27 and TRBJ2-1, with 8 bases fitting TRBD1. V shed 5 bases and J 0 bases; nucleotides not matched to a gene: 6. CDR1 is MNHEY and CDR2 is SMNVEV in the germline V gene (reference sequence). This CDR3 has 16 amino acids. The CDR3 nucleotides read TGTGCCAGCAGTCCATTGGGGACAGGCTCCTACAATGAGCAGTTCTTC. Amino acid sequence: CASSPLGTGSYNEQFF.

V usage is TRBV27 and J usage is TRBJ1-5; D gene ambiguous. The CDR3 is 15 residues long. V lost 8 bases, J lost 0 bases, and 14 bases lay in between. CDR1 MNHEY and CDR2 SMNVEV come from the germline V gene (reference sequence). The DNA for the CDR3 is TGTGCCAGCGGGTTGACATTGTTTAGCAATCAGCCCCAGCATTTT. This sequence encodes CASGLTLFSNQPQHF.

The sample holds one count of this clone. This chain uses TRBV2 with TRBJ2-3, with 9 bases aligning to TRBD1. This CDR3 region has 16 residues. The V gene's germline CDR1 is SNHLY and CDR2 FYNNEI. Unmatched junction bases numbered 8, after V lost 4 bases and J lost 3 bases. CDR3 DNA: TGTGCCAGCAGTGTAGACAGGGGGTCCCGGACAGATACGCAGTATTTT. Translating gives CASSVDRGSRTDTQYF.

The rearrangement uses TRBV27 and TRBJ2-7, with 10 bases aligning to TRBD2. Germline-derived CDR1 and CDR2 are MNHEY and SMNVEV (reference sequence). V gave up 3 bases and J gave up 3 bases; unmatched junction bases: 2. This CDR3 contains 14 residues. DNA of the CDR3: TGTGCCAGCAGTTTTCGGACTAGCGGCTACGAGCAGTACTTC. This encodes CASSFRTSGYEQYF.

J is TRBJ2-1 and V is TRBV6-5, with 9 bases identical to TRBD2. Germline CDR1 is MNHEY and CDR2 is SVGAGI. Trimming removed 6 bases from V and 7 bases from J; junction bases left unmatched: 7. This CDR3 is 14 amino acids long. CDR3 in DNA: TGTGCCAGCAGCCCGGGACTAGCAGTAAATGAGCAGTTCTTC. Its protein is CASSPGLAVNEQFF.

This clone was seen only once. The chain links TRBV18 to TRBJ2-1; the match to TRBD1 covers 7 bases. Trimming removed 2 bases from V and 6 bases from J; junction bases left unmatched: 7. Germline values: CDR1 KGHSH, CDR2 LQKENI. The CDR3 is made up of 15 amino acids. The CDR3 loop reads CASSPTRQGFNEQFF. The CDR3 region has the DNA TGTGCCAGCTCACCAACCCGACAGGGTTTCAATGAGCAGTTCTTC.

This clone was observed once. The chain recombines TRBV15 with TRBJ1-2; D unclear. Germline V lookup: CDR1 LNHNV, CDR2 YYDKDF (reference sequence). Trimming pared 0 bases from V and 8 bases from J, leaving 19 bases between. The CDR3 is 16 residues long. The CDR3 DNA follows: TGTGCCACCAGCAGAGATCCGGTGGGCACCTCGGCCGGCTACACCTTC. Residues: CATSRDPVGTSAGYTF.

The chain uses TRBV18 and TRBJ2-1, with 8 bases fitting TRBD2. J was trimmed by 0 bases and V by 6 bases; bases with no gene match: 7. Per the germline V gene, CDR1 is KGHSH and CDR2 is LQKENI. The CDR3 is 16 residues long. This CDR3 reads CASSPPGGASYNEQFF. The DNA of the CDR3 is TGTGCCAGCTCGCCCCCGGGGGGGGCCTCCTACAATGAGCAGTTCTTC.

The gene calls are TRBV30 and TRBJ1-2; D not resolved. The CDR3 has 15 amino acids. Germline V CDR1 and CDR2: GTSNPN, SVGIG (reference sequence). V was shortened by 0 bases and J by 2 bases, with 13 bases between the two germline ends. CDR3 region: CAWSVKGEGNYGYTF. The CDR3 DNA reads as TGTGCCTGGAGTGTAAAAGGCGAGGGCAACTATGGCTACACCTTC.

The chain couples TRBV20-1 to TRBJ2-1; TRBD2 matches at 7 bases. Germline CDR1 DFQATT, CDR2 SNEGSKA (reference sequence). The ends lost 7 bases at V and 8 bases at J; junction bases unmatched: 5. The CDR3 covers 11 residues. CDR3 residues: CSVAGVDEQFF. The CDR3 bases are TGCAGTGTCGCGGGAGTAGATGAGCAGTTCTTC.

The chain carries TRBV7-9 and TRBJ1-2; no reliable D call. Germline CDR1 is SEHNR and CDR2 is FQNEAQ (reference sequence). The CDR3 loop spans 15 amino acids. The ends were cut back, 1 base at V and 4 bases at J, with 13 bases in the middle. CDR3 bases: TGTGCCAGCAGCTTAGGCTACGAATACGCCTATGGCTACACCTTC. It codes for CASSLGYEYAYGYTF. The whole variable domain, remainder taken from reference TRBV7-9 and TRBJ1-2, is DTGVSQNPRHKITKRGQNVTFRCDPISEHNRLYWYRQTLGQGPEFLTYFQNEAQLEKSRLLSDRFSAERPKGSFSTLEIQRTEQGDSAMYLCASSLGYEYAYGYTFGSGTRLTVV.

V usage is TRBV7-8 and J usage is TRBJ1-3, with D possibly matching TRBD1 (5 bases). Germline V gene sequence: CDR1 SGHVS, CDR2 FQNEAQ. Between the trimmed V and J ends, which lost 1 base and 0 bases, there was a span of 10 bases. This CDR3 is 16 amino acids long. CDR3 region: CASSLDAGLSGNTIYF. CDR3 DNA sequence: TGTGCCAGCAGCTTAGATGCAGGGCTCTCTGGAAACACCATATATTTT.

The chain links TRBV27 to TRBJ2-1; 8 positions match TRBD2. The CDR3 runs 14 residues. V trimming: 6 bases; J trimming: 4 bases; junction bases outside the gene matches: 5. CDR1 and CDR2 (germline): MNHEY, SMNVEV (reference sequence). The DNA for the CDR3 is TGTGCCAGCAGAGTAGCGGGACTGTACAATGAGCAGTTCTTC. This codes for CASRVAGLYNEQFF.

This clone has a single count. The V call is TRBV7-2, the J call TRBJ2-5; TRBD2 matches 8 bases. The CDR3 contains 16 residues. Trimming took 5 bases from V and 9 from J; bases not matched to a gene: 17. Germline V CDR1 and CDR2: SGHTA, FQGNSA. CDR3 protein: CASSPLAGGISGAQYF. The CDR3, as DNA: TGTGCCAGCAGCCCCCTGGCGGGAGGTATATCCGGGGCCCAGTACTTC.

This chain joins TRBV18 and TRBJ1-1, with 8 bases lining up with TRBD1. CDR3 length equals 14 residues. With V trimmed by 3 bases and J by 1 base, 1 base remained unmatched. CDR1 and CDR2 (germline): KGHSH, LQKENI. The CDR3 coding sequence is TGTGCCAGCTCACCGACAGGGGCGAACACTGAAGCTTTCTTT. Translating it yields CASSPTGANTEAFF.

This clone has a handful of counts. The V call is TRBV28, the J call TRBJ1-5; D may be TRBD1 (5 bases). The V gene's germline CDR1 is MDHEN and CDR2 SYDVKM. This CDR3 region has 15 residues. Trimming stripped 5 bases from V and 1 base from J, with 12 bases between. The CDR3 region has the DNA TGTGCCAGCAGTCTATACGACAGCAGCAATCAGCCCCAGCATTTT. Amino acids: CASSLYDSSNQPQHF.

This clone was recorded many times. V usage is TRBV11-1 and J usage is TRBJ1-1; 7 bases fit TRBD1. There are 15 residues in the CDR3. CDR1 SGHAT and CDR2 FQDESV come from the germline V gene (reference sequence). V dropped 6 bases and J dropped 0; count of bases not matched to a gene: 7. The CDR3 here is CASRLRTGMNTEAFF. The CDR3 nucleotides are TGTGCCAGCAGACTAAGGACAGGAATGAACACTGAAGCTTTCTTT. Combining the CDR3 with reference TRBV11-1 and TRBJ1-1 gives the whole variable domain EAEVAQSPRYKITEKSQAVAFWCDPISGHATLYWYRQILGQGPELLVQFQDESVVDDSQLPKDRFSAERLKGVDSTLKIQPAELGDSAMYLCASRLRTGMNTEAFFGQGTRLTVV.

The chain carries TRBV3-1 (or the pseudogene TRBV3-2) and TRBJ2-7, with 7 bases matching TRBD2. Looked up from germline, CDR1 is LGHDT and CDR2 is YNNKEL (reference sequence). Unmatched junction bases numbered 6, after V lost 0 bases and J lost 4 bases. This CDR3 has 15 residues. The CDR3 reads CASSQEGRGGYEQYF. CDR3 in DNA: TGTGCCAGCAGCCAAGAAGGGAGGGGTGGATACGAGCAGTACTTC.

J is TRBJ2-3 and V is TRBV28, with TRBD2 matching 12 bases. Germline V gene data show CDR1 as MDHEN and CDR2 as SYDVKM. The V segment lost 0 bases and the J segment 3 bases; nucleotides outside the gene matches: 4. CDR3 size: 17 residues. DNA of the CDR3: TGTGCCAGCAGTTTATGGACTAGCGGGAGTCAAACAGATACGCAGTATTTT. This encodes CASSLWTSGSQTDTQYF.

V usage is TRBV7-2 and J usage is TRBJ2-3, with TRBD2 matching over 8 bases. The trim removed 5 bases at V and 1 base at J, leaving 5 bases unmatched. Germline V gene sequence: CDR1 SGHTA, CDR2 FQGNSA. The CDR3 is made up of 15 amino acids. The CDR3 loop is CASSPASGRTDTQYF. The CDR3 nucleotides read TGTGCCAGCAGCCCAGCTAGCGGGCGCACAGATACGCAGTATTTT.

With respect to this clone: The same CDR3 also results from other DNA sequences found in this sample. The rearrangement links TRBV27 to TRBJ2-2; D might be TRBD2 (6 bases). The germline V gene has CDR1 MNHEY and CDR2 SMNVEV (reference sequence). V was pared by 2 bases and J by 1 base, with 8 bases between. The CDR3 covers 15 residues. CDR3 nucleotide sequence: TGTGCCAGCAGTTTAGGGCGGGAGAACACCGGGGAGCTGTTTTTT. It is translated as CASSLGRENTGELFF.

The chain has TRBV3-1 (or the pseudogene TRBV3-2) and TRBJ2-1; 11 bases are a match to TRBD2. The CDR3 is 15 amino acids. Germline assignment: CDR1 LGHDT and CDR2 YNNKEL (reference sequence). The ends lost 4 bases at V and 5 bases at J; junction bases unmatched: 4. In nucleotides, the CDR3 is TGTGCCAGCAGCCCACTAGCGGGAGTAAACAATGAGCAGTTCTTC. Translated, it gives CASSPLAGVNNEQFF.

This chain connects TRBV28 to TRBJ1-3, with unresolved D. Trimming took off 8 bases at V and 6 bases at J, with 14 bases between the two ends. The CDR3 covers 13 residues. Germline CDR1 and CDR2: MDHEN and SYDVKM. The CDR3 protein is CASSRTELNTIYF. In DNA form, the CDR3 reads TGTGCCAGCTCACGAACAGAACTAAACACCATATATTTT.

V gene TRBV6-5 combines with J gene TRBJ2-7, with D possibly matching TRBD1 (7 bases). V lost 7 bases to trimming and J lost 4 bases, with 14 bases between them. The CDR3 totals 13 residues. CDR1 MNHEY and CDR2 SVGAGI come from the germline V gene. The CDR3 loop is CASKLQGTYEQYF. The DNA of the CDR3 is TGTGCCAGCAAATTACAGGGGACTTACGAGCAGTACTTC.

The CDR3 DNA reads as TGTGCCTGGAGCGCTGCGCGGGGGGCCAATCTCCACTTT. Translating gives CAWSAARGANLHF. The chain carries TRBV30 and TRBJ1-6, with a weak D call TRBD1 (6 bases). The CDR3 has 13 residues. The V gene's germline CDR1 is GTSNPN and CDR2 SVGIG (reference sequence). V was pared by 3 bases and J by 16 bases, with 19 bases between.